The 12 T cell receptor beta chains presented below share a single source sample, sequenced in a study of OX40 agonist ivuxolimab in advanced cancers. Some clones are missing from TCRdb's copy, which holds only in-frame ones; the method was immunoSEQ multiplex PCR. The sample lists about 64,000 clones, around 90% occurring once. The sample was CD4+ or CD8+ T cells sorted from blood, taken in a trial of the OX40 agonist ivuxolimab. All receptors derive from an adult with an advanced solid tumor such as melanoma, head and neck, liver or kidney cancer.

J is TRBJ2-7 and V is TRBV5-1; D is possibly TRBD1 (6 bases). Germline assignment: CDR1 SGHRS and CDR2 YFSETQ. V gave up 0 bases and J gave up 2 bases, with 12 bases separating them. The CDR3 extends over 15 amino acids. CDR3 in amino acids: CASSLGTAYTYEQYF. The CDR3 DNA follows: TGCGCCAGCAGCTTGGGGACAGCCTATACCTACGAGCAGTACTTC.

A single count supports this clone. Written as DNA, the CDR3 is TGTGCCAGCAGCTTAGCGGCTAGTCCCGAGCAGTACTTC. This gives the protein CASSLAASPEQYF. The chain is built from TRBV7-9 and TRBJ2-7, with D unresolved. This CDR3 has 13 residues. CDR1 is SEHNR and CDR2 is FQNEAQ in the germline V gene (reference sequence). V shed 0 bases and J shed 6 bases, with 9 bases lying between them. Drawing the rest from reference TRBV7-9 and TRBJ2-7, the complete variable domain is DTGVSQNPRHKITKRGQNVTFRCDPISEHNRLYWYRQTLGQGPEFLTYFQNEAQLEKSRLLSDRFSAERPKGSFSTLEIQRTEQGDSAMYLCASSLAASPEQYFGPGTRLTVT.

The CDR3 bases are TGTGCCAGCAGCCCCTGGGGCCGGGCGAACACTGAAGCTTTCTTT. It yields the protein CASSPWGRANTEAFF. The rearrangement uses TRBV7-2 and TRBJ1-1; tentatively, D is TRBD1 (5 bases). V was shortened by 5 bases and J by 1 base, with 14 bases between the two germline ends. Germline V lookup: CDR1 SGHTA, CDR2 FQGNSA. CDR3 length: 15 amino acids.

For the CDR3, the DNA is TGTGCCAGCGGCATGAACACTGAAGCTTTCTTT. Protein sequence: CASGMNTEAFF. The rearrangement links TRBV27 to TRBJ1-1; D is unresolved. Deletions cut 8 bases from V and 0 bases from J, with 4 bases between. The CDR3 length is 11 residues. Germline V gene sequence: CDR1 MNHEY, CDR2 SMNVEV (reference sequence).

The chain is built from TRBV18 and TRBJ1-5, with TRBD1 identical over 7 bases. Germline lookup yields CDR1 KGHSH and CDR2 LQKENI. The CDR3 consists of 15 residues. Unmatched junction bases numbered 10, after V lost 4 bases and J lost 7 bases. The CDR3 sequence is CASSRLTGISQPQHF. DNA for the CDR3: TGTGCCAGCTCACGGCTGACAGGGATTAGCCAGCCCCAGCATTTT.

V is TRBV5-4 and J is TRBJ2-3, with 9 bases aligning to TRBD2. Per germline, CDR1 SGHNT and CDR2 YYREEE (reference sequence). The V and J ends lost 9 bases and 2 bases, in that order; junction bases with no gene match: 10. This CDR3 is 15 amino acids long. The CDR3 loop is CATAGLAGTTDTQYF. CDR3 nucleotides: TGTGCCACCGCGGGGCTAGCGGGAACCACAGATACGCAGTATTTT.

The chain employs TRBV19 and TRBJ2-2; D is undetermined. CDR3 length equals 12 residues. CDR1 is LNHDA, CDR2 SQIVND, per germline (reference sequence). The V end was cut by 4 bases, the J end by 8 bases, with 8 bases between. The CDR3 reads CASSTGRGELFF. CDR3 DNA sequence: TGTGCCAGTAGTACCGGACGAGGGGAGCTGTTTTTT.

The V gene is TRBV19, the J gene TRBJ1-1; D gene unclear. The CDR3 extends over 14 amino acids. Trimming removed 6 bases at V and 1 base at J, with 12 bases between. Germline V gene data show CDR1 as LNHDA and CDR2 as SQIVND (reference sequence). DNA of the CDR3: TGTGCCAGTAGCCCGGCGCGTAAGAACACTGAAGCTTTCTTT. Translated: CASSPARKNTEAFF.

The rearrangement links TRBV5-4 to TRBJ1-5, with 8 bases that match TRBD1. The CDR3 covers 13 residues. Looked up from germline, CDR1 is SGHNT and CDR2 is YYREEE (reference sequence). V gave up 0 bases and J gave up 7 bases; unmatched junction bases: 0. DNA of the CDR3: TGTGCCAGCAGCTTGGGGGACAGGCAGCCCCAGCATTTT. It specifies CASSLGDRQPQHF.

The chain couples TRBV5-1 to TRBJ1-1; possible D gene TRBD1, 5 bases. CDR3 length: 12 residues. Trimming removed 4 bases from V and 8 bases from J, with 12 bases in between. CDR1 SGHRS and CDR2 YFSETQ come from the germline V gene. Here the CDR3 reads CASSQEGYEAFF. CDR3 nucleotide sequence: TGCGCCAGCAGCCAGGAGGGGTACGAAGCTTTCTTT.

The chain employs TRBV7-9 and TRBJ1-3, with D possibly being TRBD1 (5 bases). The V gene lost 4 bases and the J gene lost 0 bases, with 13 bases spanning the gap. The CDR3 has 16 residues. Germline V gives CDR1 SEHNR, CDR2 FQNEAQ (reference sequence). The CDR3 nucleotides read TGTGCCAGCAGCTCTCTGGGGCTCCGCTCTGGAAACACCATATATTTT. It encodes CASSSLGLRSGNTIYF.

V is TRBV7-9 and J is TRBJ2-5; either TRBD1 or TRBD2 may supply D (5 bases each). Germline V gene data show CDR1 as SEHNR and CDR2 as FQNEAQ (reference sequence). The V end was cut by 5 bases, the J end by 4 bases, with 14 bases between. The CDR3 loop spans 14 amino acids. The CDR3 loop reads CASSPDSQGETQYF. CDR3 bases: TGTGCCAGCAGCCCGGACTCTCAGGGAGAGACCCAGTACTTC.